These T cell receptor beta chains were read from a single sample in a study of blood T cell repertoires in COVID-19. The assay was immunoSEQ multiplex PCR, and TCRdb's table has in-frame clones only and misses some. The table has around 200,000 clones, about nine tenths seen once; the top ten hold around 7%. Sample: peripheral blood. These receptors were taken from a man aged 35 to 55 with acute or convalescent COVID-19. CDR3s include the opening cysteine and the closing phenylalanine or tryptophan. D genes are given only for firm matches. Size is stated for part of the rows, as once, few or many counts, or as a class when the clone is expanded.

D	size	V	J	DNA	CDR3
TRBD1	-	TRBV5-6	TRBJ2-1	TGTGCCAGCAGTTTGCCTGGACAGGCCACCTACAATGAGCAGTTCTTC	CASSLPGQATYNEQFF
TRBD1	few	TRBV10-1	TRBJ1-1	TGCGCCAGCAGGGGACAGGGTGAAGCTTTCTTT	CASRGQGEAFF
-	-	TRBV5-4	TRBJ1-2	TGTGCCAGCAGCTTGGAGAACAGAAACTATGGCTACACCTTC	CASSLENRNYGYTF
TRBD2	-	TRBV15	TRBJ2-3	TGTGCCACCAGCAGGAGATGGCAGGGAGGGGCAGATACGCAGTATTTT	CATSRRWQGGADTQYF
TRBD1	-	TRBV19	TRBJ1-2	TGTGCCAGTAAAACCACAGGGGGGGCGTCTAACTATGGCTACACCTTC	CASKTTGGASNYGYTF
-	-	TRBV28	TRBJ1-6	TGTGCCAGCAGTTCTAGGACAGCGCTGAGCTCCTATAATTCACCCCTCCACTTT	CASSSRTALSSYNSPLHF
-	-	TRBV7-9	TRBJ2-1	TGTGCCAGCAGCCCCCCGCCGGGAAATGAGCAGTTCTTC	CASSPPPGNEQFF
-	-	TRBV2	TRBJ1-1	TGTGCCAGCAGCGCGACTTATGGAGCGGCTGAAGCTTTCTTT	CASSATYGAAEAFF
-	-	TRBV28	TRBJ2-7	TGTGCCAGCAGTTTCCAGGGACACGGCACGTCCTACGAGCAGTACTTC	CASSFQGHGTSYEQYF
-	-	TRBV25-1	TRBJ1-1	TGTGCCAGCAGTGAAGCAGGGCTGGACCCTGAAGCTTTCTTT	CASSEAGLDPEAFF
TRBD2	-	TRBV5-4	TRBJ2-5	TGTGCCAGCAGCTTGGCCGGGACTAGCGGGAGAGAGACCCAGTACTTC	CASSLAGTSGRETQYF
-	-	TRBV12-3/TRBV12-4	TRBJ2-5	TGTGCCAGCAGTTTACAGGCCCTTGGGACCCAGTACTTC	CASSLQALGTQYF
TRBD1	-	TRBV4-3	TRBJ2-3	TGCGCCAGCAGCCCTCGACAGGGGTGGACAGATACGCAGTATTTT	CASSPRQGWTDTQYF
TRBD2	-	TRBV5-4	TRBJ2-3	TGTGCCAGCAAGACGGGAGGGACAGATACGCAGTATTTT	CASKTGGTDTQYF
TRBD2	-	TRBV6-1	TRBJ2-3	TGTGCCAGCACCGGAGCGGGGCGAGTAGATACGCAGTATTTT	CASTGAGRVDTQYF
-	-	TRBV28	TRBJ2-7	TGTGCCAGCAGAACCCCAGGGGCAGTCAACGAGCAGTACTTC	CASRTPGAVNEQYF
-	once	TRBV27	TRBJ1-6	TGTGCCAGTCAACAGGGTTGGGATAATTCACCCCTCCACTTT	CASQQGWDNSPLHF
TRBD2	-	TRBV7-3	TRBJ2-3	TGTGCCAGCAGCCTCCTAGCGGGGGGGCCAACAGATACGCAGTATTTT	CASSLLAGGPTDTQYF
TRBD2	once	TRBV7-9	TRBJ2-7	TGTGCCAGCAGCTCCGGACTAGCGGGGGGCTACGAGCAGTACTTC	CASSSGLAGGYEQYF
TRBD1	-	TRBV7-8	TRBJ1-1	TGTGCCAGCATCCGACAGGGGGGCACTGAAGCTTTCTTT	CASIRQGGTEAFF
TRBD1	-	TRBV6-1	TRBJ2-7	TGTGCCAGCAGTGACCGACAGGGAGTCCTTTACGAGCAGTACTTC	CASSDRQGVLYEQYF
-	-	TRBV6-2/TRBV6-3	TRBJ1-5	TGTGCCAGCAGTTACGGGCAAGGGGGCAATCAGCCCCAGCATTTT	CASSYGQGGNQPQHF
-	-	TRBV4-3	TRBJ2-6	TGCGCCAGCAGCCGAACTGCAGGGTCTGGGGCCAACGTCCTGACTTTC	CASSRTAGSGANVLTF
-	-	TRBV5-6	TRBJ1-1	TGTGCCAGCAGCGTACAGGGTTCTAACACTGAAGCTTTCTTT	CASSVQGSNTEAFF
-	-	TRBV2	TRBJ1-2	TGTGCCAGCAGTCCGTCGTGGCGGGGGCGCGGTTCGAACTATGGCTACACCTTC	CASSPSWRGRGSNYGYTF
-	-	TRBV5-1	TRBJ2-7	TGCGCCAGCAGCTTGAATCCGGGTTCGCGGGAGCAGTACTTC	CASSLNPGSREQYF
-	-	TRBV2	TRBJ1-2	TGTGCCAGCAGCGAAGACAGCCCGTATGGCTACACCTTC	CASSEDSPYGYTF
-	-	TRBV7-9	TRBJ2-7	TGTGCCAGCGCGGGCAATCAGGCCGAGCAGTACTTC	CASAGNQAEQYF
-	once	TRBV28	TRBJ1-4	TGTGCCAGTCGAACCTATAGTGAGAATGAAAAACTGTTTTTT	CASRTYSENEKLFF
TRBD1	-	TRBV19	TRBJ1-1	TGTGCCAGTAGTCTCCCCCGGGACAGGGCCACACTCTCTGAAGCTTTCTTT	CASSLPRDRATLSEAFF
-	-	TRBV12-3/TRBV12-4	TRBJ1-1	TGTGCCAGCAGTGTCATGAACACTGAAGCTTTCTTT	CASSVMNTEAFF
TRBD2	-	TRBV2	TRBJ2-5	TGTGCCAGCAGGGTCGAAGCGGGGGTCCAAGAGACCCAGTACTTC	CASRVEAGVQETQYF
TRBD2	-	TRBV28	TRBJ2-3	TGTGCCAGCAGTACTAGCGGGGGCCAGTCCACAGATACGCAGTATTTT	CASSTSGGQSTDTQYF
-	-	TRBV27	TRBJ1-6	TGTGCCAGCAGTTTTAGTAGGCAGGGCAGTTCACCCCTCCACTTT	CASSFSRQGSSPLHF
TRBD2	-	TRBV2	TRBJ2-5	TGTGCCAGCAGTGGACTAGCGGGGGGGCCGGGGACCCAGTACTTC	CASSGLAGGPGTQYF
-	once	TRBV2	TRBJ2-1	TGTGCCAGCAGTGGACAGGTATCCAATGAGCAGTTCTTC	CASSGQVSNEQFF
TRBD1	-	TRBV11-2	TRBJ1-1	TGTGCCAGCAGCTTAGTATCGGCAGCCCAGGGGGCTGAAGCTTTCTTT	CASSLVSAAQGAEAFF
-	once	TRBV5-4	TRBJ2-3	TGTGCCAGCAGCTCGGCGGCGGGGAGCACAGATACGCAGTATTTT	CASSSAAGSTDTQYF
TRBD1	-	TRBV5-4	TRBJ1-1	TGTGCCAGCGGGGATTGGGGACAGGGAAACACTGAAGCTTTCTTT	CASGDWGQGNTEAFF
TRBD1	-	TRBV28	TRBJ1-5	TGTGCCAGCAGTTTACGCACAGGGGAGGTGGCCAATCAGCCCCAGCATTTT	CASSLRTGEVANQPQHF
-	-	TRBV10-3	TRBJ2-7	TGTGCCATCACCGAGGAGGGGGCTACCTACGAGCAGTACTTC	CAITEEGATYEQYF
TRBD2	-	TRBV5-1	TRBJ2-3	TGCGCCAGCAGTGGGACTATCACAGATACGCAGTATTTT	CASSGTITDTQYF
TRBD1	-	TRBV5-1	TRBJ2-7	TGCGCCAGCAGCACTAGGACAGGGTCCGACGAGCAGTACTTC	CASSTRTGSDEQYF
-	once	TRBV5-1	TRBJ1-2	TGCGCCAGCAGCTTGCCCGGACAGCGGTGGGAGGGCTACACCTTC	CASSLPGQRWEGYTF
TRBD1	few	TRBV7-2	TRBJ1-2	TGTGCCAGCAGCCCCCTGGGGGACAGGACGTCCGGCTACACCTTC	CASSPLGDRTSGYTF
TRBD1	-	TRBV19	TRBJ2-1	TGTGCCAGTAGGATCATGGGACAGGGGTTAAATGAGCAGTTCTTC	CASRIMGQGLNEQFF
TRBD1	-	TRBV3-1/TRBV3-2	TRBJ2-7	TGTGCCAGCAGCCAAATAATTCCGGGACAGCTTTTTTACGAGCAGTACTTC	CASSQIIPGQLFYEQYF
-	-	TRBV4-3	TRBJ1-6	TGCGCCAGCAGCCACCTTGGGGGAGGGAATTCACCCCTCCACTTT	CASSHLGGGNSPLHF
TRBD1	-	TRBV29-1	TRBJ1-1	TGCAGCGGGGGACAGGGGTACACTGAAGCTTTCTTT	CSGGQGYTEAFF
TRBD1	-	TRBV2	TRBJ1-1	TGTGCCAGCAGTGCTACAGGGGGGAACACTGAAGCTTTCTTT	CASSATGGNTEAFF
TRBD1	-	TRBV7-9	TRBJ1-4	TGTGCCAGCACCACAACAGGGGTCATTAATGAAAAACTGTTTTTT	CASTTTGVINEKLFF
-	-	TRBV5-4	TRBJ1-2	TGTGCCAGCAGCTATAGGGGTCCCTATGGCTACACCTTC	CASSYRGPYGYTF
TRBD1	-	TRBV28	TRBJ1-1	TGTGCCAGCAGTTGGACAGGGGGGACTGAAGCTTTCTTT	CASSWTGGTEAFF
TRBD1	-	TRBV19	TRBJ1-1	TGTGCCAGTAGTATCCAGGGATGGACAGGGGCGAACACTGAAGCTTTCTTT	CASSIQGWTGANTEAFF
TRBD2	-	TRBV7-8	TRBJ2-7	TGTGCCAGCAGCCGCGGACTAGATTACGAGCAGTACTTC	CASSRGLDYEQYF